The next 32 T cell receptor beta chains were all read from a single sample in a study of cytomegalovirus exposure and HLA in healthy donors. The PCR was carried out with 60 Vbeta primers and 13 Jbeta primers. Some clones are missing from TCRdb's copy, which holds only in-frame ones; the method was immunoSEQ multiplex PCR. The table shows 100,000 to 150,000 clones, with roughly 78% occurring only once. The specimen was PBMCs. All receptors derive from a man between 35 and 55 years old in good health and CMV-seronegative.

As DNA, the CDR3 is TGTGCCTGGAGTGTACGTGACCGAGGGTTTCAGCCCCAGCATTTT. Protein: CAWSVRDRGFQPQHF. This chain links TRBV30 with TRBJ1-5; no definite D call. The length of the CDR3 is 15 residues. Germline V gene lookup returns CDR1 GTSNPN and CDR2 SVGIG (reference sequence). V lost 0 bases and J lost 6, with 15 bases in between.

The chain links TRBV30 to TRBJ2-5; TRBD1 matches 7 bases. CDR1 GTSNPN and CDR2 SVGIG come from the germline V gene (reference sequence). The CDR3 totals 11 residues. CDR3 in DNA: TGTGCGAAGGGGGCCCAAGAGACCCAGTACTTC. Translation gives CAKGAQETQYF. Complete variable domain (other parts from reference TRBV30 and TRBJ2-5): SQTIHQWPATLVQPVGSPLSLECTVEGTSNPNLYWYRQAAGRGLQLLFYSVGIGQISSEVPQNLSASRPQDRQFILSSKKLLLSDSGFYLCAKGAQETQYFGPGTRLLVL.

The chain's CDR3 is CASSDPQGGSYEQYF. The CDR3 DNA reads as TGTGCCAGCAGCGACCCTCAGGGCGGGAGCTACGAGCAGTACTTC. The chain recombines TRBV25-1 with TRBJ2-7; 7 nucleotides match TRBD2. The CDR3 is made up of 15 amino acids. Unmatched junction bases numbered 11, after V lost 6 bases and J lost 3 bases. Germline values: CDR1 MGHDK, CDR2 SYGVNS.

The CDR3 spells CASSWGENTEAFF. In DNA form, the CDR3 reads TGTGCCAGCAGCTGGGGGGAGAACACTGAAGCTTTCTTT. The chain carries TRBV7-9 and TRBJ1-1; possibly TRBD1 for D (5 bases). Germline V gene lookup returns CDR1 SEHNR and CDR2 FQNEAQ (reference sequence). The CDR3 is 13 residues long. With 4 bases removed from V and 1 base from J, the gap between germline ends came to 7 bases.

This clone was picked up a small number of times. This chain uses TRBV6-1 with TRBJ2-1; maybe TRBD1 (5 bases). This CDR3 comprises 14 residues. Germline V lookup: CDR1 MNHNS, CDR2 SASEGT. The V and J ends lost 4 bases and 0 bases respectively, with 7 bases between them. CDR3 bases: TGTGCCAGCAGTGGGGGCGGCTCCTACAATGAGCAGTTCTTC. It translates to CASSGGGSYNEQFF.

The DNA of the CDR3 is TGTGCCAGCAGCCAAGTCGCGGGCCTTGGAGAGACCCAGTACTTC. Encoded protein: CASSQVAGLGETQYF. The chain links TRBV4-2 to TRBJ2-5, with a weak D call TRBD2 (5 bases). CDR1 is LGHNA, CDR2 YNFKEQ, per germline. The CDR3 covers 15 residues. V lost 1 base and J 4 bases, leaving 13 bases between the germline ends.

This clone appeared a few times. The chain uses TRBV15 and TRBJ1-1; 8 positions agree with TRBD1. Germline-derived CDR1 and CDR2 are LNHNV and YYDKDF (reference sequence). This CDR3 is 16 amino acids long. The V gene end was trimmed by 2 bases and the J gene end by 8 bases; junction bases not matched to a gene: 13. In DNA, the CDR3 is TGTGCCACCAGCAGAAACCCCCCCGGGACAGGAGTCGAAGCTTTCTTT. This sequence encodes CATSRNPPGTGVEAFF.

The chain links TRBV27 to TRBJ2-1, with 9 bases that match TRBD1. Looked up from germline, CDR1 is MNHEY and CDR2 is SMNVEV (reference sequence). The CDR3 loop spans 14 amino acids. The V segment lost 3 bases and the J segment 7 bases; nucleotides outside the gene matches: 4. CDR3 sequence: CASSFRTGANEQFF. The CDR3 DNA reads as TGTGCCAGCAGTTTTCGGACAGGGGCAAATGAGCAGTTCTTC.

This chain uses TRBV27 with TRBJ1-1; 7 bases match TRBD1. Germline trimming cut 4 bases from V and 2 bases from J; bases unmatched to any gene: 10. The CDR3 consists of 16 residues. CDR1 MNHEY and CDR2 SMNVEV come from the germline V gene (reference sequence). The CDR3 here is CASSSREGAGNTEAFF. Written as DNA, the CDR3 is TGTGCCAGCAGTTCCCGGGAGGGGGCCGGTAACACTGAAGCTTTCTTT.

The CDR3 protein is CASSQDREAFF. The CDR3 nucleotides read TGTGCCAGCAGCCAAGACAGAGAAGCTTTCTTT. The chain links TRBV13 to TRBJ1-1; a weak D match, TRBD1 (5 bases). V lost 5 bases and J 8 bases, leaving 9 bases between the germline ends. The CDR3 spans 11 residues. Germline V gene sequence: CDR1 PRHDT, CDR2 FYEKMQ (reference sequence).

This clone occurred once. The chain uses TRBV13 and TRBJ2-2; maybe TRBD2 (6 bases). The CDR3 contains 16 residues. CDR1 and CDR2 from the germline V gene are PRHDT and FYEKMQ (reference sequence). V was cut by 0 bases and J by 1 base, with 9 bases left in between. The CDR3 region is CASSLGVGGNTGELFF. CDR3 nucleotides: TGTGCCAGCAGCTTAGGCGTCGGGGGGAACACCGGGGAGCTGTTTTTT.

This clone appeared a single time. A junction boundary mismatches the germline segment, possibly from a read error. The chain couples TRBV2 to TRBJ1-5, with D possibly matching TRBD1 (5 bases). Germline V gene sequence: CDR1 SNHLY, CDR2 FYNNEI. This CDR3 contains 14 residues. The CDR3 bases are TGTGCCAGCACTGAATGGGGGGTCAATCAGCCCCAGCATTTT. Translated, it gives CASTEWGVNQPQHF. The complete variable domain, with remaining parts taken from reference TRBV2 and TRBJ1-5, reads EPEVTQTPSHQVTQMGQEVILRCVPISNHLYFYWYRQILGQKVEFLVSFYNNEISEKSEIFDDQFSVERPDGSNFTLKIRSTKLEDSAMYFCASTEWGVNQPQHFGDGTRLSIL.

V is TRBV2 and J is TRBJ2-3, with TRBD2 matching over 11 bases. Looked up from germline, CDR1 is SNHLY and CDR2 is FYNNEI. V trimming: 6 bases; J trimming: 4 bases; junction bases outside the gene matches: 6. CDR3 length equals 15 residues. The CDR3 here is CASRELAGDPDTQYF. For the CDR3, the DNA is TGTGCCAGCAGGGAACTAGCGGGAGACCCAGATACGCAGTATTTT.

On this clone itself: The junction departs from the called germline gene at one end, perhaps through a read error. The rearrangement links TRBV18 to TRBJ1-1; D remains unclear. The CDR3 has 14 residues. Germline values: CDR1 KGHSH, CDR2 LQKENI. The CDR3 here is CASSPGVGNSEAFF. The CDR3 bases are TGTGCCAGTTCCCCCGGTGTCGGTAACAGTGAAGCTTTCTTT.

The gene calls are TRBV7-9 and TRBJ2-3, with TRBD2 matching over 8 bases. With V trimmed by 3 bases and J by 3 bases, 5 bases remained unmatched. Germline V CDR1 and CDR2: SEHNR, FQNEAQ (reference sequence). The CDR3 is 15 amino acids. CDR3 bases: TGTGCCAGCAGCTTCGGTAGCGGGACGACAGATACGCAGTATTTT. Its translation is CASSFGSGTTDTQYF. The variable domain in full, with the rest retrieved from reference TRBV7-9 and TRBJ2-3, is DTGVSQNPRHKITKRGQNVTFRCDPISEHNRLYWYRQTLGQGPEFLTYFQNEAQLEKSRLLSDRFSAERPKGSFSTLEIQRTEQGDSAMYLCASSFGSGTTDTQYFGPGTRLTVL.

Only one count was recorded for this clone. The CDR3 nucleotides are TGTGCCAGCAGTGGGGGACAGGACTGGGCCAACGTCCTGACTTTC. Protein: CASSGGQDWANVLTF. The genes are TRBV6-6 and TRBJ2-6; TRBD1 matches at 8 bases. J was trimmed by 5 bases and V by 5 bases; bases with no gene match: 5. Germline CDR1 reads MNHNY; CDR2 reads SVGAGI (reference sequence). The CDR3 spans 15 residues.

This chain links TRBV14 with TRBJ2-7; D ambiguous. Germline-derived CDR1 and CDR2 are SGHDN and FVKESK. The CDR3 has 11 amino acids. The V and J ends lost 0 bases and 8 bases respectively, with 5 bases between them. CDR3 DNA sequence: TGTGCCAGCAGCCAAGAGAGGAAGCAGTACTTC. Residues: CASSQERKQYF.

V and J are TRBV2 and TRBJ2-1; 8 nucleotides match TRBD1. The junction had 8 bases not matched to a gene; V was cut back by 1 base and J by 9 bases. CDR1 SNHLY and CDR2 FYNNEI come from the germline V gene. The CDR3 covers 15 residues. This CDR3 is CASSEGGRGLGEQFF. CDR3 bases: TGTGCCAGCAGTGAAGGGGGCAGGGGGCTGGGTGAGCAGTTCTTC.

The V gene is TRBV5-8, the J gene TRBJ1-2; D might be TRBD1 (5 bases). Germline CDR1 is SGHTS and CDR2 is YDEGEE. The V end lost 6 bases, the J end lost 1 base, and 19 bases lay between the germline ends. The CDR3 loop spans 16 amino acids. The CDR3 bases are TGTGCCAGCACTACGGGGGGGGGAAGCGGTAACTATGGCTACACCTTC. Translating gives CASTTGGGSGNYGYTF.

The genes are TRBV10-3 and TRBJ2-5, with 11 nucleotides matching TRBD1. V dropped 6 bases and J dropped 1; count of bases not matched to a gene: 4. CDR3 length: 15 amino acids. Germline CDR1 and CDR2: ENHRY and SYGVKD. CDR3 sequence reads: CAISRDRGSQETQYF. The CDR3 DNA reads TGTGCCATCAGCCGGGACAGGGGGAGCCAAGAGACCCAGTACTTC.

V and J are TRBV15 and TRBJ2-7, with 11 bases identical to TRBD1. Per the germline V gene, CDR1 is LNHNV and CDR2 is YYDKDF (reference sequence). This CDR3 has 13 amino acids. V was pared by 5 bases and J by 4 bases, with 1 base of the junction left unmatched. CDR3 region: CATSRDRGYEQYF. CDR3 DNA sequence: TGTGCCACCAGCCGGGACAGGGGGTACGAGCAGTACTTC.

This clone was recorded only once. The V call is TRBV5-6, the J call TRBJ2-3, with D tentatively TRBD2 (6 bases). The CDR3 totals 14 residues. The germline V and J ends were trimmed by 5 bases and 5 bases, with 15 bases remaining between them. Per germline, CDR1 SGHDT and CDR2 YYEEEE. CDR3 sequence (DNA): TGTGCCAGCAGGAGAGGTCCGCGGGGAGATACGCAGTATTTT. Translating gives CASRRGPRGDTQYF.

The rearrangement joins TRBV27 to TRBJ2-6; 9 positions match TRBD2. The CDR3 is 19 residues long. Germline CDR1 and CDR2: MNHEY and SMNVEV (reference sequence). Unmatched junction bases numbered 12, after V lost 6 bases and J lost 0 bases. CDR3 residues: CASSHPSLAGRSGANVLTF. The CDR3 DNA sequence: TGTGCCAGCAGCCACCCCTCGCTAGCGGGGCGCTCTGGGGCCAACGTCCTGACTTTC.

This chain uses TRBV29-1 with TRBJ2-1; the D gene is possibly TRBD1 (5 bases). V gave up 5 bases and J gave up 4 bases, with 12 bases separating them. The length of the CDR3 is 13 residues. Germline CDR1 SQVTM, CDR2 ANQGSEA. In nucleotides, the CDR3 is TGCAGCGTTTCTACAGGCCGGTACAATGAGCAGTTCTTC. This gives the protein CSVSTGRYNEQFF.

The V gene is TRBV9, the J gene TRBJ1-4; tentatively, D is TRBD1 (5 bases). Germline-derived CDR1 and CDR2 are SGDLS and YYNGEE. The ends were cut back, 4 bases at V and 8 bases at J, with 18 bases in the middle. The CDR3 is made up of 15 amino acids. The CDR3 DNA sequence: TGTGCCAGCAGCCCCCATGCGTCCAGGGTGGAAAAACTGTTTTTT. Protein sequence: CASSPHASRVEKLFF.

The chain combines TRBV6-5 with TRBJ1-2, with 8 bases matching TRBD1. V dropped 5 bases and J dropped 0; count of bases not matched to a gene: 5. The germline gives CDR1 MNHEY, CDR2 SVGAGI. This CDR3 has 15 amino acids. CDR3: CASSLDRGTNYGYTF. The CDR3 nucleotides read TGTGCCAGCAGTCTCGACAGGGGAACTAACTATGGCTACACCTTC.

The CDR3 is CASKGTGNTGELFF. The CDR3 DNA reads TGTGCCAGCAAGGGGACAGGGAACACCGGGGAGCTGTTTTTT. V and J are TRBV27 and TRBJ2-2; 8 bases match TRBD1. V gave up 7 bases and J gave up 1 base; unmatched junction bases: 2. The CDR3 loop spans 14 amino acids. Germline V lookup: CDR1 MNHEY, CDR2 SMNVEV (reference sequence).

Concerning this clone itself: Germline is not matched at one junction end, which may reflect a read error. The J gene is TRBJ1-1, the V gene TRBV11-2; TRBD1 matches 8 bases. Germline V gene data show CDR1 as SGHAT and CDR2 as FQNNGV. This CDR3 contains 13 residues. CDR3 protein: CASSVDRGTEAFF. Here the CDR3 DNA reads TGTGCCAGCAGCGTAGACAGGGGCACTGAAGCTTTCTTT. The whole variable domain, remainder taken from reference TRBV11-2 and TRBJ1-1, is EAGVAQSPRYKIIEKRQSVAFWCNPISGHATLYWYQQILGQGPKLLIQFQNNGVVDDSQLPKDRFSAERLKGVDSTLKIQPAKLEDSAVYLCASSVDRGTEAFFGQGTRLTVV.

This clone came up a few times. The chain carries TRBV30 and TRBJ1-5, with TRBD1 matching over 8 bases. This CDR3 has 14 residues. V was pared by 4 bases and J by 2 bases, with 4 bases of the junction left unmatched. Germline V gene data show CDR1 as GTSNPN and CDR2 as SVGIG (reference sequence). CDR3 in DNA: TGTGCCTGGACTCTGACAGGGGGCAATCAGCCCCAGCATTTT. Protein sequence: CAWTLTGGNQPQHF.

The chain links TRBV15 to TRBJ2-7; TRBD1 aligns across 9 bases. The CDR3 sequence is 15 residues long. Germline CDR1 and CDR2: LNHNV and YYDKDF (reference sequence). Trimming at V came to 1 base and at J to 2 bases, leaving 3 bases not matched to a gene. CDR3 nucleotide sequence: TGTGCCACCAGCAGAGCCGGGACAGGGACCTACGAGCAGTACTTC. It encodes CATSRAGTGTYEQYF. Full variable domain (rest looked up from reference TRBV15 and TRBJ2-7): DAMVIQNPRYQVTQFGKPVTLSCSQTLNHNVMYWYQQKSSQAPKLLFHYYDKDFNNEADTPDNFQSRRPNTSFCFLDIRSPGLGDTAMYLCATSRAGTGTYEQYFGPGTRLTVT.

This chain links TRBV18 with TRBJ2-6, with a weak D call TRBD1 (6 bases). Germline V lookup: CDR1 KGHSH, CDR2 LQKENI. Trimming removed 3 bases at V and 1 base at J, with 7 bases between. The CDR3 extends over 15 amino acids. CDR3 amino acids: CASSPTGSGANVLTF. As DNA, the CDR3 is TGTGCCAGCTCACCCACAGGGTCTGGGGCCAACGTCCTGACTTTC.

J is TRBJ2-7 and V is TRBV27; 7 bases fit TRBD1. The CDR3 has 15 residues. The ends lost 6 bases at V and 2 bases at J; junction bases unmatched: 10. CDR1 and CDR2 (germline): MNHEY, SMNVEV (reference sequence). This chain's CDR3 is CASRRQGMGAYEQYF. The CDR3 coding sequence is TGTGCCAGCAGGCGACAGGGTATGGGGGCCTACGAGCAGTACTTC.